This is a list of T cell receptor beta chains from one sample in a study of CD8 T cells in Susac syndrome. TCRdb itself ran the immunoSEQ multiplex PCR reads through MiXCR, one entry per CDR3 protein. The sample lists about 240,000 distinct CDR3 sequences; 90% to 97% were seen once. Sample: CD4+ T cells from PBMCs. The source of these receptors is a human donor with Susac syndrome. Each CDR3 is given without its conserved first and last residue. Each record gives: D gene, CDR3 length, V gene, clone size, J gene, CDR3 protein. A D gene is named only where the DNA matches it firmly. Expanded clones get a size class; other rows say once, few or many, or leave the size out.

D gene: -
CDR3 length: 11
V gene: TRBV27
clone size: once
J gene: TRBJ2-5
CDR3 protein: ASRDSGVETQY

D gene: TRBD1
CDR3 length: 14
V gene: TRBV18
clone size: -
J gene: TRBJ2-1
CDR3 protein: ASSLQTGVAYNEQF

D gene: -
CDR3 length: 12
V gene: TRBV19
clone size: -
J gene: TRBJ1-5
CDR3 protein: ASSIRGDNQPQH

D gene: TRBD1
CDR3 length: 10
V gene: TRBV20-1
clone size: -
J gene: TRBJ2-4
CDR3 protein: SAGQGINIQY

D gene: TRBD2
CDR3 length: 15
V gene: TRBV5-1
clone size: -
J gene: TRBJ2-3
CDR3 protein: ASSSTGAGGGTDTQY

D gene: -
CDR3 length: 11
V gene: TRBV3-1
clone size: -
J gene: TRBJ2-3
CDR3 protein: ASSQGFTDTQY

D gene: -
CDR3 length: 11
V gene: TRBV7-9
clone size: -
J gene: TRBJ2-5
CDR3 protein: ASSFVYQETQY

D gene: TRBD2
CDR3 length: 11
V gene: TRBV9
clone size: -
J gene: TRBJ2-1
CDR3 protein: ASSAAWGGEQF

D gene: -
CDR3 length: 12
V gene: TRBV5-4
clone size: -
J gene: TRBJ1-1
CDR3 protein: ASSPVQGKPEAF

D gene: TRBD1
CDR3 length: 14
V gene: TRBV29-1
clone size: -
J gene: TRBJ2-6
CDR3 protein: VVADRVASGANVLT

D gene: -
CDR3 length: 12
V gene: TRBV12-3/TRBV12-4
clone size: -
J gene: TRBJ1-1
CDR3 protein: ASITDRIYTEAF

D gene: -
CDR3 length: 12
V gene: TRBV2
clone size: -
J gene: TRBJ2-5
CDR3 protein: ASSTGQLGGAQY

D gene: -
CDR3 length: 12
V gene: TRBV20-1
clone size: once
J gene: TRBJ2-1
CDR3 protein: SARVRGTYNEQF

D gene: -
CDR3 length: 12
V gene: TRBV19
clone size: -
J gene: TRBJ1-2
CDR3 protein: ASSEPQGYYGYT

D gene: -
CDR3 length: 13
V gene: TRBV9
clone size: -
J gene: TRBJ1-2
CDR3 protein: ASSGPEGRNYGYT

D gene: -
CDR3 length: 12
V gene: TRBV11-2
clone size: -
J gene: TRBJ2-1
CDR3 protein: ASSQDHAVNEQF

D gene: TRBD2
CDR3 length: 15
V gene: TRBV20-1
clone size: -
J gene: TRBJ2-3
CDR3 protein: SARTATSGSLTDTQY

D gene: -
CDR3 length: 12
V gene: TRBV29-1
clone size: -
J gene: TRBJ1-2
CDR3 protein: SVTSGAPGRFST

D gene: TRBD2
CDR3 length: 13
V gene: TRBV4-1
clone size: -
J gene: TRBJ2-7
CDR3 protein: ASSQGGGLPYEQY

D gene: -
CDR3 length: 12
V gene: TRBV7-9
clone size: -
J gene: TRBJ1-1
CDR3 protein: ASSPQGVGTEAF

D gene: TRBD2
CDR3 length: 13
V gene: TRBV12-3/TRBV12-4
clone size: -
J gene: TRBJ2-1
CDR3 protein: ASRRSGSLGNEQF

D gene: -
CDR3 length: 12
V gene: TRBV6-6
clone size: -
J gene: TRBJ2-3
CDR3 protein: ASSSSTYTDTQY

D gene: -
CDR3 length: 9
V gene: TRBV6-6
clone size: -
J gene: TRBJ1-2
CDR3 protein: ASSITDGYT

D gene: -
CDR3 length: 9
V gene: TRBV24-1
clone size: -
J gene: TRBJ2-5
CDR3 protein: ATGELETQY

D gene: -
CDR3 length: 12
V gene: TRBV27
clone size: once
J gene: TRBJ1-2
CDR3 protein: ASSSPGQYYGYT

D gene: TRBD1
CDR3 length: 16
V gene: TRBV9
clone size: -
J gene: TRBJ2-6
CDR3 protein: ASSVASGQGSGANVLT

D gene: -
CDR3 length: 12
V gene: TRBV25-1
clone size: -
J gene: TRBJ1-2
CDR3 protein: ASSEEGPNYGYT

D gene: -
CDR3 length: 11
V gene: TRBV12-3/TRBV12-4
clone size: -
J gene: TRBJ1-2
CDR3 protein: ASRTTKDAGYT

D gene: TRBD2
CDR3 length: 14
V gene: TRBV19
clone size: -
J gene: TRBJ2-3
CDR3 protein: ASSTPGTSGTDTQY

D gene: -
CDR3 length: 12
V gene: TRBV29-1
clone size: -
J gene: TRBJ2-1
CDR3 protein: SVEDGVSHNEQF

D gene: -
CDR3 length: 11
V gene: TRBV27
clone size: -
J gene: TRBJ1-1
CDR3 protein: ASSLIHGQRTF

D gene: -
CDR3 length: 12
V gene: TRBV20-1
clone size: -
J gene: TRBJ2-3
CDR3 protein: SARVTFHTDTQY

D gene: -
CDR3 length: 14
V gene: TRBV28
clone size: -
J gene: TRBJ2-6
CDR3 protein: ASSLPGPSGANVLT

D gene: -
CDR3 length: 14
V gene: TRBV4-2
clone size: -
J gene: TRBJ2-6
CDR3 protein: ASSQVVGVGANVLT

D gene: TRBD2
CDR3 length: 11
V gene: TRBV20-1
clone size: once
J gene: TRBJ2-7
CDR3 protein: SVRPSGSFEQY

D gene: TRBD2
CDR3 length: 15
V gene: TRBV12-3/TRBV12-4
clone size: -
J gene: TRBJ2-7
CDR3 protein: ASSPQHGLAGGYEQY

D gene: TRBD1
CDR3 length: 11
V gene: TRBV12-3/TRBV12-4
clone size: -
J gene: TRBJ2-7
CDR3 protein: ASRVQGAYEQY

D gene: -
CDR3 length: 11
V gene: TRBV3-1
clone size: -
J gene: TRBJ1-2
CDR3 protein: ASSQVTLSSYT

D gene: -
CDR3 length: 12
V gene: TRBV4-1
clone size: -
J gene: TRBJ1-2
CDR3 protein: ASSQASGFYGYT

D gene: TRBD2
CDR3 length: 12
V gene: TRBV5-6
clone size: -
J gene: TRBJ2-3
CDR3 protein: ASSLTSDTDTQY

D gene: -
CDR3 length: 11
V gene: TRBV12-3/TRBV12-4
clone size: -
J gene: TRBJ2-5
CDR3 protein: ASSLLQQETQY

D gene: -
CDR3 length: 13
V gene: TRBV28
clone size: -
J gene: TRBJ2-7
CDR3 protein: ASTVFGTLNYEQY

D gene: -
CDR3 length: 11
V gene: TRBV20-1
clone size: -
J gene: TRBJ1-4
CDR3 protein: SASGISDEKLF

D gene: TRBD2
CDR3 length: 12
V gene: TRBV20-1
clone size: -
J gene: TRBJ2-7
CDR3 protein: SAKGLAGMYEQY

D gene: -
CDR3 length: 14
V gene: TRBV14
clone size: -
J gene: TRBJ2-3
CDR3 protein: ASSQATGWSTDTQY

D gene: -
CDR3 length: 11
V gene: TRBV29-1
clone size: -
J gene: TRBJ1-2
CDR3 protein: SVDRQGDYGYT

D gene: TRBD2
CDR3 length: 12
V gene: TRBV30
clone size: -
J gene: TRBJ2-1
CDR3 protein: AWRPGTSVYEQF

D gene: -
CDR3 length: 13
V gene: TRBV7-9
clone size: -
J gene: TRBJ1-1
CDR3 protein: ASSPGLQRYTEAF

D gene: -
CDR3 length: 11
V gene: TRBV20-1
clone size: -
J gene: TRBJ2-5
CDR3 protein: SASTGRGETQY

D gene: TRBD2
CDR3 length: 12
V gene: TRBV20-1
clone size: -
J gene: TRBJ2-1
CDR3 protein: SASPSGRADEQF

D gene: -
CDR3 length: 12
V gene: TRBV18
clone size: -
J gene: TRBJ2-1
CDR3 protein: ASSPQGIQYEQF

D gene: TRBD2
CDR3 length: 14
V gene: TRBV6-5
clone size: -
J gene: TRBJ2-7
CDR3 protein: ASSYLVAGSPGEQY

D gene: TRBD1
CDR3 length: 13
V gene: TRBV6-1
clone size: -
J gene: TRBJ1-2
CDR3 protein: ASRGDRASNYGYT

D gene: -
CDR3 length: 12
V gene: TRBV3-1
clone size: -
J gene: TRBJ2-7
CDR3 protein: ASSQGRGAVEQY

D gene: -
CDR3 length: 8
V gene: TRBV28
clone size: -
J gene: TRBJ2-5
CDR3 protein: ASSYETQY